This T cell receptor (beta chain) was obtained from a study of CD8 T cells in ankylosing spondylitis. The V end was cut by 4 bases, the J end by 5 bases, with 9 bases between. This CDR3 is built from 13 residues. Each CDR3 protein is one row after TCRdb ran MiXCR on the 5' RACE reads. Found here are about 220,000 distinct CDR3 sequences, around a quarter of them singletons; the top ten hold approximately 6.6%. This clonotype came up many times. The gene calls are TRBV12-3 or TRBV12-4 and TRBJ2-1; D is undetermined. The sequence was obtained from a male donor with ankylosing spondylitis or in good health (not recorded which). The sample was blood, either unsorted or a sorted T cell fraction (not recorded which). The CDR3 region has the DNA TGTGCCAGCAGTTCCTCAACGGACAATGAGCAGTTCTTC. Its translation: CASSSSTDNEQFF.